A single sample is the source of the 24 T cell receptor beta chains below, sequenced in a study of T cells in tuberculosis. The method was immunoSEQ multiplex PCR; TCRdb's version includes in-frame clones alone and lacks a portion of them. The sample consists of 30,000 to 45,000 clones, 94% of them appearing once. Source material: PBMCs. The receptor set was obtained from a donor between 10 and 29 years old with latent tuberculosis or without tuberculosis infection. Some clones in this sample may be carry-over from other donors' samples.

This clone showed up just once. The chain has TRBV4-3 and TRBJ1-3, with D unclear. The CDR3 contains 15 residues. With 3 bases removed from V and 0 bases from J, the gap between germline ends came to 9 bases. The germline V gene has CDR1 LGHNA and CDR2 YSLEER. The CDR3 DNA follows: TGCGCCAGCAGCCAGGTGGCTTACTCTGGAAACACCATATATTTT. Translation: CASSQVAYSGNTIYF.

The chain employs TRBV13 and TRBJ2-1; the match to TRBD2 covers 8 bases. Germline lookup yields CDR1 PRHDT and CDR2 FYEKMQ (reference sequence). With 4 bases clipped from V and 9 bases from J, the junction kept 26 bases outside the gene matches. The CDR3 contains 20 residues. The CDR3 sequence is CASSSRSSGDFNRGEVEQFF. Written as DNA, the CDR3 is TGTGCCAGCAGCTCCCGTAGTAGCGGGGATTTCAATAGGGGGGAGGTTGAGCAGTTCTTC.

The chain couples TRBV4-3 to TRBJ2-3; D gene ambiguous. Germline V gene lookup returns CDR1 LGHNA and CDR2 YSLEER. V shed 0 bases and J shed 0 bases, with 10 bases lying between them. The CDR3 length is 16 residues. The CDR3 loop reads CASSQEAAASTDTQYF. CDR3 DNA: TGCGCCAGCAGCCAAGAGGCGGCCGCTAGCACAGATACGCAGTATTTT.

The rearrangement uses TRBV2 and TRBJ1-1, with 7 bases lining up with TRBD1. V was pared by 5 bases and J by 2 bases, with 5 bases of the junction left unmatched. The V gene's germline CDR1 is SNHLY and CDR2 FYNNEI. The CDR3 has 14 amino acids. CDR3 loop: CASSSTGRNTEAFF. DNA for the CDR3: TGTGCCAGCAGTTCGACAGGGAGAAACACTGAAGCTTTCTTT.

The chain carries TRBV7-8 and TRBJ2-3; 7 bases agree with TRBD1. The V and J ends lost 4 bases and 2 bases, in that order; junction bases with no gene match: 15. The germline V gene encodes CDR1 SGHVS and CDR2 FQNEAQ. The CDR3 consists of 18 residues. The CDR3: CASSSPTGDQVDTDTQYF. The CDR3 region has the DNA TGTGCCAGCAGCTCACCTACAGGGGATCAAGTAGACACAGATACGCAGTATTTT.

This chain uses TRBV19 with TRBJ1-5; D is uncertain. This CDR3 contains 15 residues. Trimming pared 2 bases from V and 5 bases from J, leaving 13 bases between. CDR1 is LNHDA, CDR2 SQIVND, per germline (reference sequence). CDR3 amino acids: CASSILRQWDQPQHF. The DNA for the CDR3 is TGTGCCAGTAGTATATTGAGGCAGTGGGATCAGCCCCAGCATTTT. Variable domain in full (rest from reference TRBV19 and TRBJ1-5): DGGITQSPKYLFRKEGQNVTLSCEQNLNHDAMYWYRQDPGQGLRLIYYSQIVNDFQKGDIAEGYSVSREKKESFPLTVTSAQKNPTAFYLCASSILRQWDQPQHFGDGTRLSIL.

This chain connects TRBV5-1 to TRBJ2-1; no clear D gene. CDR3 length: 10 residues. Trimming cost V 5 bases and J 8 bases, with 5 bases left between them. Germline CDR1 reads SGHRS; CDR2 reads YFSETQ. The CDR3 is CASRSDEQFF. The CDR3 DNA reads as TGCGCCAGCAGAAGCGATGAGCAGTTCTTC.

This chain links TRBV7-2 with TRBJ2-4; 10 nucleotides agree with TRBD1. CDR3 size: 17 residues. The germline V gene has CDR1 SGHTA and CDR2 FQGNSA. V gave up 3 bases and J gave up 0 bases; unmatched junction bases: 5. Written as DNA, the CDR3 is TGTGCCAGCAGCTTTGGACAGGGGGATATAGCCAAAAACATTCAGTACTTC. Amino acids: CASSFGQGDIAKNIQYF.

This chain joins TRBV7-9 and TRBJ2-3; D is perhaps TRBD2 (6 bases). The CDR3 is 17 residues long. Per the germline V gene, CDR1 is SEHNR and CDR2 is FQNEAQ (reference sequence). With 2 bases removed from V and 3 bases from J, the gap between germline ends came to 18 bases. The CDR3 DNA reads as TGTGCCAGCAGCTTAACTGGGGACGGCGGGATGACAGATACGCAGTATTTT. Translating gives CASSLTGDGGMTDTQYF.

This chain uses TRBV27 with TRBJ2-3; a possible D gene is TRBD1 (6 bases). This CDR3 has 15 amino acids. CDR1 and CDR2 (germline): MNHEY, SMNVEV (reference sequence). The ends were cut back, 0 bases at V and 3 bases at J, with 10 bases in the middle. CDR3 in DNA: TGTGCCAGCAGTTTATCAGGGGGTTGGACAGATACGCAGTATTTT. Translated: CASSLSGGWTDTQYF.

The chain carries TRBV25-1 and TRBJ2-7; a weak D match, TRBD1 (6 bases). Trimming cost V 4 bases and J 3 bases, with 10 bases left between them. Germline CDR1 MGHDK, CDR2 SYGVNS. CDR3 size: 13 residues. The CDR3 loop reads CASSVRTDYEQYF. CDR3 in DNA: TGTGCCAGCAGTGTTCGGACAGACTACGAGCAGTACTTC.

J is TRBJ1-5 and V is TRBV19; the D gene is possibly TRBD1 (6 bases). Trimming removed 7 bases at V and 5 bases at J, with 15 bases between. Germline V gene data show CDR1 as LNHDA and CDR2 as SQIVND (reference sequence). This CDR3 spans 14 amino acids. In DNA, the CDR3 is TGTGCCAGTAATATTTGGGGGGGCGATCAGCCCCAGCATTTT. It encodes CASNIWGGDQPQHF.

The rearrangement joins TRBV6-5 to TRBJ2-2; the D gene is possibly TRBD1 (6 bases). From germline, CDR1 is MNHEY and CDR2 SVGAGI. The CDR3 runs 15 residues. V was trimmed by 1 base and J by 3 bases, leaving 9 bases between them. The CDR3 DNA follows: TGTGCCAGCAGTTACTTAGGGGGTTACACCGGGGAGCTGTTTTTT. The encoded protein is CASSYLGGYTGELFF.

The V gene is TRBV7-3, the J gene TRBJ2-1, with a possible D match to TRBD2 (5 bases). Germline V lookup: CDR1 SGHTA, CDR2 FQGTGA. The CDR3 loop spans 15 amino acids. V lost 5 bases to trimming and J lost 4 bases, with 15 bases between them. The CDR3 is CASSPRTVKYNEQFF. The CDR3 DNA follows: TGTGCCAGCAGCCCTAGGACTGTCAAGTACAATGAGCAGTTCTTC.

The V gene is TRBV7-6, the J gene TRBJ2-7; 8 positions agree with TRBD1. Germline V gene sequence: CDR1 SGHVS, CDR2 FNYEAQ. The CDR3 totals 12 residues. The junction had 2 bases not matched to a gene; V was cut back by 5 bases and J by 5 bases. In DNA form, the CDR3 reads TGTGCCAGCAGCCCGACAGGGGACGAGCAGTACTTC. Translating it yields CASSPTGDEQYF.

Here the CDR3 reads CSAIKETQYF. CDR3 bases: TGCAGTGCTATCAAAGAGACCCAGTACTTC. The genes are TRBV20-1 and TRBJ2-5, with no clear D. The CDR3 has 10 amino acids. V shed 4 bases and J shed 3 bases, with 3 bases lying between them. Germline loops: CDR1 DFQATT, CDR2 SNEGSKA (reference sequence).

The chain joins TRBV11-2 to TRBJ2-7; D possibly corresponds to TRBD1 (6 bases). The CDR3 sequence is 13 residues long. Germline V gene data show CDR1 as SGHAT and CDR2 as FQNNGV. Trimming took 5 bases from V and 2 from J, leaving 10 bases between them. CDR3 loop: CASSPGETYEQYF. The CDR3 DNA reads TGTGCCAGCAGCCCAGGGGAGACCTACGAGCAGTACTTC.

The V gene is TRBV30, the J gene TRBJ1-5, with TRBD1 as a possible D gene (5 bases). The CDR3 runs to 13 residues. In germline, CDR1 is GTSNPN, CDR2 SVGIG (reference sequence). The V end was cut by 4 bases, the J end by 4 bases, with 11 bases between. CDR3 in DNA: TGTGCCTGGACAGGACAAGATAATCAGCCCCAGCATTTT. Residues: CAWTGQDNQPQHF.

This chain joins TRBV5-4 and TRBJ2-7; possible D gene TRBD2, 7 bases. Trimming removed 4 bases at V and 0 bases at J, with 14 bases between. The CDR3 sequence is 15 residues long. Germline CDR1 is SGHNT and CDR2 is YYREEE (reference sequence). This CDR3 is CASSPGGKSSYEQYF. CDR3 nucleotide sequence: TGTGCCAGCAGCCCGGGGGGCAAGAGCTCCTACGAGCAGTACTTC. Full variable domain (missing parts from reference TRBV5-4 and TRBJ2-7): ETGVTQSPTHLIKTRGQQVTLRCSSQSGHNTVSWYQQALGQGPQFIFQYYREEENGRGNFPPRFSGLQFPNYSSELNVNALELDDSALYLCASSPGGKSSYEQYFGPGTRLTVT.

This chain uses TRBV29-1 with TRBJ1-1, with 8 nucleotides matching TRBD1. CDR3 length: 16 residues. Germline loops: CDR1 SQVTM, CDR2 ANQGSEA. J was trimmed by 2 bases and V by 6 bases; bases with no gene match: 14. CDR3 DNA: TGCAGCGTGTGGACAGGGCGGTCGGAAATCAACACTGAAGCTTTCTTT. This gives the protein CSVWTGRSEINTEAFF.

The rearrangement links TRBV10-2 to TRBJ1-6; D is perhaps TRBD1 (6 bases). Trimming left V 8 bases short and J 9 bases short, with 23 bases between. Germline V lookup: CDR1 WSHSY, CDR2 SAAADI. The CDR3 runs 16 residues. The CDR3 here is CASGPYSGVSSSPLHF. CDR3 nucleotides: TGCGCCAGCGGCCCTTACTCAGGGGTGTCGAGTTCACCCCTCCACTTT.

The chain carries TRBV5-8 and TRBJ1-1, with unresolved D. The germline V gene encodes CDR1 SGHTS and CDR2 YDEGEE. V shed 4 bases and J shed 2 bases, with 15 bases lying between them. CDR3 length equals 15 residues. As DNA, the CDR3 is TGTGCCAGCAGCCCAATGGTCGGAGCTAACACTGAAGCTTTCTTT. This sequence encodes CASSPMVGANTEAFF. Variable domain in full (rest from reference TRBV5-8 and TRBJ1-1): EAGVTQSPTHLIKTRGQQATLRCSPISGHTSVYWYQQALGLGLQFLLWYDEGEERNRGNFPPRFSGRQFPNYSSELNVNALELEDSALYLCASSPMVGANTEAFFGQGTRLTVV.

The rearrangement joins TRBV6-5 to TRBJ2-7; possible D gene TRBD1, 5 bases. CDR3 length equals 16 residues. V lost 0 bases to trimming and J lost 1 base, with 13 bases between them. Germline V gives CDR1 MNHEY, CDR2 SVGAGI. CDR3 in amino acids: CASSYSWAGPSYEQYF. CDR3 coding DNA: TGTGCCAGCAGTTACTCGTGGGCAGGGCCTTCCTACGAGCAGTACTTC.

Only one count was recorded for this clone. The chain has TRBV9 and TRBJ2-2, with D perhaps matching TRBD1 (6 bases). The CDR3 contains 13 residues. The V end was cut by 6 bases, the J end by 7 bases, with 13 bases between. Per the germline V gene, CDR1 is SGDLS and CDR2 is YYNGEE. The CDR3 sequence: CASTGAVGGELFF. CDR3 sequence (DNA): TGTGCCAGCACAGGGGCTGTCGGCGGGGAGCTGTTTTTT.